This TCR beta chain was retrieved from a study of CD8 T cells in ankylosing spondylitis (dated by TCRdb to about 2017). Looking at the study overall: To find TCR variants linked to disease, the study profiled T cell receptor beta repertoires in ankylosing spondylitis patients and healthy donors. The full study cohort was made up of about 25 ankylosing spondylitis patients and 108 healthy donors. Peripheral blood was sampled, and synovial fluid was additionally collected from ankylosing spondylitis patients.

Results and caveats for the whole study, not just this receptor: The disease-linked clones were reported as significantly enriched in matched synovial fluid samples from ankylosing spondylitis patients. The disease-linked clones had a CD8+ phenotype and were found at relatively low frequencies in peripheral blood. Some TCR beta motif variants had previously been reported in synovial fluid and blood of reactive arthritis patients, which suggested common disease-initiation mechanisms. A TCR beta motif made up of fewer than 10 highly homologous amino acid variants appeared to be characteristic of blood from ankylosing spondylitis patients.

The germline V gene yields MGHRA for CDR1 and YSYEKL for CDR2. From cysteine to phenylalanine, the CDR3 is 18 amino acids long. The only DNA kept is the CDR3, 54 bases in frame from the first base. Compared with germline, V lacks 3 bases and J lacks 2 bases; bases without a gene match: 11. Of note for this clonotype: Which antigen it targets is not known. Base qualities are missing; no much larger clone stands one base away.

For sequencing, an Illumina HiSeq 2500 was employed. TCR beta libraries were prepared by quantitative 5'-RACE with molecular barcodes. Per the source publication's procedure: To identify disease-linked TCR variants, a new computational method was used, one built on a probabilistic model of VDJ rearrangement. The public reads were run again by TCRdb, first through fastp at Q25 and then through MiXCR, and only productive beta chains were kept. Entries that share a CDR3 protein sequence are merged under the most common genes and DNA. The V and J calls were not made by the authors but by TCRdb's processing. For this sample there are around 340,000 distinct CDR3 sequences; 20% to 25% appear just once. The top ten constitute roughly 14% of the sample.

Recombination connected TRBV4-1 to TRBJ2-2; the central 8 bases match TRBD1. Material: blood, either unsorted or a sorted T cell fraction (not recorded which). The source of this sequence is a male donor with ankylosing spondylitis or in good health (not recorded which). The CDR3 reads CASSQRYPGTGNTGELFF. The nucleotides are TGCGCCAGCAGCCAGAGATACCCCGGGACAGGCAACACCGGGGAGCTGTTTTTT.